This passage covers 5 T cell receptor beta chains from one sample sequenced in a study of human T cells and chemical hapten exposure. The time point here: patch test 1, 2 weeks after DPC sensitization. Stated treatment: therapeutic diphenylcyclopropenone sensitization with weekly scalp DPC. TCRdb re-called the RACE reads through MiXCR, storing one row per CDR3 protein. The table has about 340,000 distinct CDR3 sequences, around 7% seen once. The starting material was whole blood, obtained in connection with sensitization to the hapten diphenylcyclopropenone (DPC). All receptors come from a woman between 18 and 29 years old with alopecia areata. Some clones in this sample may be carry-over from other donors' samples.

This chain uses TRBV3-1 with TRBJ2-3, with 10 bases aligning to TRBD1. This CDR3 spans 17 amino acids. Losses at the gene ends were 5 bases for V and 1 base for J; bases not matched to a gene: 9. Germline V gene sequence: CDR1 LGHDT, CDR2 YNNKEL (reference sequence). The CDR3 spells CASSAGQGRMGTDTQYF. The CDR3 bases are TGTGCCAGCAGCGCGGGACAGGGGAGGATGGGCACAGATACGCAGTATTTT.

The chain combines TRBV12-3 or TRBV12-4 with TRBJ1-5; D gene uncertain. CDR3 length: 13 residues. The V end was cut by 4 bases, the J end by 4 bases, with 8 bases between. In DNA form, the CDR3 reads TGTGCCAGCAGTTCCTCCAATAATCAGCCCCAGCATTTT. As protein: CASSSSNNQPQHF.

J is TRBJ1-3 and V is TRBV6-5, with TRBD1 as a possible D gene (6 bases). V lost 6 bases to trimming and J lost 0 bases, with 9 bases between them. CDR1 and CDR2 (germline): MNHEY, SVGAGI. The CDR3 covers 14 residues. For the CDR3, the DNA is TGTGCCAGCAGGACAGGTTACTCTGGAAACACCATATATTTT. As protein: CASRTGYSGNTIYF.

This chain uses TRBV20-1 with TRBJ2-1; 9 positions match TRBD2. CDR1 is DFQATT, CDR2 SNEGSKA, per germline (reference sequence). V lost 5 bases and J lost 7; bases outside the gene matches: 6. The CDR3 totals 13 residues. As DNA, the CDR3 is TGCAGTGCTTCTAGCGGGGAGTCTAATGAGCAGTTCTTC. Its translation: CSASSGESNEQFF.

This clonotype was detected many times. The J gene is TRBJ2-1, the V gene TRBV7-9; the D gene is possibly TRBD2 (5 bases). Germline loops: CDR1 SEHNR, CDR2 FQNEAQ (reference sequence). V lost 1 base and J 3 bases, leaving 10 bases between the germline ends. This CDR3 contains 15 residues. The CDR3 loop is CASSLEEASYNEQFF. The CDR3 coding sequence is TGTGCCAGCAGCTTAGAGGAGGCCAGCTACAATGAGCAGTTCTTC.